This T cell receptor beta chain stems from a study of cytomegalovirus exposure and HLA in healthy donors. Study-level results: Usually a TCR sequence was rare, but some public TCRs were found in many donors. TCR beta sequences numbering roughly 16,000 were associated with HLA alleles at 0.05 false discovery rate in a later analysis.

On this clone: The antigen remains unidentified.

Primers included in the PCR were 60 Vbeta and 13 Jbeta primers. Using immunoSEQ multiplex PCR, the repertoire was profiled, and TCRdb retains in-frame clones only, with some absent. The repertoire holds over 100,000 clones, around 77% seen once, with around a tenth in the top ten. The CDR3 runs 14 residues. Per the germline V gene, CDR1 is KGHSH and CDR2 is LQKENI. Trimming took 3 bases from V and 5 from J; bases not matched to a gene: 2. The sequenced material came from PBMCs. The chain uses TRBV18 and TRBJ2-5, with 11 nucleotides matching TRBD2. The TCR sequence derives from a male donor in good health and CMV-seropositive. The CDR3 region has the DNA TGTGCCAGCTCACCCTTAGCGGGAGGGGAGACCCAGTACTTC. Translated, it gives CASSPLAGGETQYF.